This TCR beta chain was recovered during a study of T-cell memory formation after mild COVID-19. Study context: TCR clusters were mostly confined to one donor each. Points from the study as a whole: Clones that shrank (day 15 to 85) were balanced CD4/CD8, whereas later expanders leaned CD4+. Among CD4+ contracting clones, most were CM and EM, and CD8+ ones EMRA.

This clonotype was recorded a few times. Its antigen is undetermined. 5'RACE with constant-segment primers yielded barcoded, UMI-tagged TCR alpha and TCR beta cDNA libraries. Via MiXCR, TCRdb re-called the 5' RACE reads, giving one row per CDR3 protein. The sample lists 350,000 to 500,000 distinct CDR3 sequences, 15% to 20% occurring once. The CDR3 runs 12 residues. Germline V gives CDR1 DFQATT, CDR2 SNEGSKA (reference sequence). V lost 2 bases and J 4 bases, leaving 6 bases between the germline ends. This receptor was obtained from a man aged 18 to 30 who had mild COVID-19 (a few samples of this study predate the infection). Cell type and time point are not known. This chain links TRBV20-1 with TRBJ1-3; unclear D gene. The material sequenced was PBMCs or a T cell subset sorted from them (not recorded which). This chain's CDR3 is CSARWVGNTIYF. As DNA, the CDR3 is TGCAGTGCTAGATGGGTGGGAAACACCATATATTTT.